This T cell receptor (beta chain) is from a study of shared clonotypes between healthy human individuals. Study overall: Researchers assigned three CD4 naive, three CD4 memory, two CD8 naive and one CD8 memory plate to each donor.

Trimming cost V 2 bases and J 5 bases, with 12 bases left between them. The germline CDR1 and CDR2 sequences are SGHTA and FQGNSA. CDR3 length equals 14 residues. TCRdb keeps only in-frame clones here, not all; method: immunoSEQ multiplex PCR. The sample consists of over 850,000 clones, roughly 74% of them appearing once. The J gene is TRBJ2-5, the V gene TRBV7-2, with no clear D. The sequencing input was memory CD4+ T cells from PBMCs. Subset: CD45RA-negative fraction. The receptor was derived from a man aged 18 to 29 in good health. Some clones in this sample may be carry-over from other donors' samples. The CDR3: CASSLRLDAETQYF. Written as DNA, the CDR3 is TGTGCCAGCAGCTTAAGGCTAGACGCGGAGACCCAGTACTTC.